A single sample is the source of the 5 T cell receptor beta chains below, sequenced in a study of blood T cell repertoires in COVID-19. Assay: immunoSEQ multiplex PCR; the TCRdb copy retains only in-frame clones and omits some. The sample has a few hundred thousand clones; about 91% are singletons. The specimen was peripheral blood. The receptors originated from a middle-aged woman who had recovered from COVID-19.

J is TRBJ2-7 and V is TRBV28; 8 bases map to TRBD2. This CDR3 contains 12 residues. From germline, CDR1 is MDHEN and CDR2 SYDVKM. V trimming: 7 bases; J trimming: 4 bases; junction bases outside the gene matches: 3. Written as DNA, the CDR3 is TGTGCCAGCAATAGCGGGGATTACGAGCAGTACTTC. Its protein product is CASNSGDYEQYF.

The chain carries TRBV7-6 and TRBJ2-4; a possible D gene is TRBD2 (5 bases). Between the trimmed V and J ends, which lost 6 bases and 3 bases, there was a span of 18 bases. The length of the CDR3 is 16 residues. Looked up from germline, CDR1 is SGHVS and CDR2 is FNYEAQ. The CDR3 loop is CASRWNVERDKNIQYF. CDR3 nucleotides: TGTGCCAGCAGGTGGAACGTTGAGAGGGACAAAAACATTCAGTACTTC.

This chain uses TRBV11-3 with TRBJ2-1, with 11 bases that match TRBD2. Per germline, CDR1 SGHNT and CDR2 YENEEA. J lost 7 bases, V lost 4 bases, and 9 bases had no gene match. The CDR3 sequence is 16 residues long. CDR3 sequence: CASSYLAGGLRNEQFF. The CDR3 nucleotides are TGTGCCAGCAGCTATTTAGCGGGAGGGCTCAGGAATGAGCAGTTCTTC.

Written as DNA, the CDR3 is TGTGCCAGCAGCCAAGGTCGGGAGACCCAGTACTTC. Encoded protein: CASSQGRETQYF. This chain uses TRBV4-2 with TRBJ2-5; D unresolved. CDR1 is LGHNA, CDR2 YNFKEQ, per germline. V was pared by 1 base and J by 5 bases, with 5 bases between. The CDR3 has 12 residues.

This sequence joins TRBV3-1 (or the pseudogene TRBV3-2) and TRBJ1-1, with D tentatively TRBD1 (5 bases). Trimming stripped 1 base from V and 8 bases from J, with 5 bases between. This CDR3 has 11 residues. CDR1 and CDR2 from the germline V gene are LGHDT and YNNKEL (reference sequence). The CDR3 bases are TGTGCCAGCAGCCAAGGGACAGAAGCTTTCTTT. Translating gives CASSQGTEAFF.